This TCR beta chain was recovered during a study of coeliac disease. In regard to this clone: Its target is not known.

Findings of the study overall: Largely private TRB repertoires meant most sequences were sample-unique. Lamina propria and intraepithelial cell fractions may contain each other's cells.

The data were produced by immunoSEQ multiplex PCR, yet TCRdb's version contains in-frame clones alone and is incomplete. In the table there are about 9,400 clones, roughly 70% of which are singletons. Germline-derived CDR1 and CDR2 are SGHVS and FNYEAQ. V gave up 0 bases and J gave up 3 bases; unmatched junction bases: 7. This CDR3 has 16 residues. This TCR was sampled from a woman aged 60-70 years with celiac disease. This chain joins TRBV7-6 and TRBJ2-7, with TRBD2 matching 8 bases. Input material: lamina propria lymphocytes from the gut. The CDR3 region has the DNA TGTGCCAGCAGCTTAGCCGGACGGGGGGGCAGCTACGAGCAGTACTTC. It codes for CASSLAGRGGSYEQYF.